A selection of T cell receptor beta chains follows, all from one sample in a study of CD8+CD57+ T cells in acquired aplastic anemia. In TCRdb, the reads were re-called with MiXCR into one record per CDR3 protein. The table shows fewer than 250,000 distinct CDR3 sequences, with approximately 51% occurring only once. The sequenced sample consisted of sorted CD4+, CD8+, or CD8+CD57+ T cells (not recorded which) from PBMCs. These receptors were taken from a human donor with aplastic anemia. Both conserved end residues are trimmed from each CDR3. D genes are given only for firm matches. The listing skips clone size in some rows; elsewhere it reads once, few, many or a size class.

v_call	d_call	clone_size	j_call	cdr3_length	cdr3_aa
TRBV10-2	NA	NA	TRBJ1-1	10	ASSESWVVAF
TRBV14	NA	many	TRBJ1-2	16	ASSPRRALGISNYGYT
TRBV6-6	NA	many	TRBJ2-6	13	ASDRRGSGANVLT
TRBV20-1	TRBD2	few	TRBJ2-3	12	SAAREWGTDTQY
TRBV12-3/TRBV12-4	NA	many	TRBJ1-2	13	ASSPLNPGLYGYT
TRBV7-9	NA	many	TRBJ2-7	12	ASSYNPLNYEQY
TRBV7-9	NA	many	TRBJ1-4	10	ASSHPNEKLF
TRBV12-3/TRBV12-4	NA	few	TRBJ1-2	13	ASSLPFVPNYGYT
TRBV12-3/TRBV12-4	TRBD1	NA	TRBJ2-3	10	ASGSGQGAQY
TRBV11-2	NA	NA	TRBJ1-5	12	ASSLDRGVQPQH
TRBV5-1	TRBD1	few	TRBJ2-7	13	ASCRGGQGVYEQY
TRBV10-3	NA	once	TRBJ2-7	11	AISAPSSYEQY
TRBV10-3	NA	few	TRBJ2-7	12	AISESRTTYEQY
TRBV30	NA	NA	TRBJ2-2	13	AWSDPLSGPGELF
TRBV20-1	NA	few	TRBJ2-1	13	SAPRAGGAYNEQF
TRBV5-5	NA	NA	TRBJ1-1	11	ASSLLGHTEAF
TRBV6-6	NA	NA	TRBJ1-1	12	ASSYEGFYTEAF
TRBV29-1	NA	NA	TRBJ2-7	11	SVQGLGTYEQY
TRBV7-2	NA	NA	TRBJ2-3	14	ASSLTPPGVADTQY
TRBV7-9	NA	many	TRBJ2-3	11	ASSPTGTARQY
TRBV5-4	NA	NA	TRBJ1-4	11	ASSLGFGAKLF
TRBV19	NA	NA	TRBJ2-5	12	ASSISRTQETQY
TRBV2	NA	NA	TRBJ1-1	13	ASSHRSLMNTEAF
TRBV6-5	TRBD1	NA	NA	13	VSSEPGQGGETQY
TRBV15	NA	few	TRBJ2-7	9	ATSMGDEQY
TRBV5-8	NA	many	TRBJ2-6	15	ASSLHWLDSGANVLT
TRBV10-1	NA	many	TRBJ2-6	15	ASSPGTRISGANVLT
TRBV10-2	NA	NA	TRBJ1-2	13	ASSEGRLKVVGYT
TRBV2	TRBD1	NA	TRBJ1-1	11	ASSDRGVTEAF
TRBV15	NA	NA	TRBJ1-1	14	ATSRSIGQLNTEAF
TRBV13	TRBD1	NA	TRBJ2-3	13	ASSLGQVWTDTQY
TRBV4-3	NA	NA	TRBJ1-6	14	ASSRDSIPANSPLH
TRBV7-3	TRBD1	many	TRBJ1-1	11	ASSASGGQTAF
TRBV7-2	NA	once	TRBJ1-2	12	ASSPDLSNYGYT
TRBV25-1	NA	once	TRBJ2-7	10	ASRTNTYEQY
TRBV19	NA	many	TRBJ2-7	11	ASSSRRGYEQY
TRBV4-2	NA	many	TRBJ1-5	12	ASSQEVVNQPQH
TRBV10-2	NA	many	TRBJ2-5	11	ASSEGVQETQY
TRBV2	TRBD1	NA	TRBJ2-2	12	ASRLTGQGGRLF
TRBV19	NA	few	TRBJ2-7	13	ASSIVKDSPYEQY
TRBV3-1	NA	many	TRBJ1-2	12	ASSQELGRDGYT
TRBV20-1	TRBD1	NA	TRBJ2-3	12	SASGTGGTDTQY
TRBV7-2	NA	NA	TRBJ2-7	12	ASSLGQSEYEQY
TRBV2	NA	many	TRBJ2-5	12	ASSPVRPGETQY
TRBV29-1	NA	NA	TRBJ1-2	11	SVVVGANYGYT
TRBV9	NA	NA	TRBJ2-2	11	ASSYRPEGELF
TRBV5-1	TRBD2	many	TRBJ2-5	12	ASGSHGGTETQY